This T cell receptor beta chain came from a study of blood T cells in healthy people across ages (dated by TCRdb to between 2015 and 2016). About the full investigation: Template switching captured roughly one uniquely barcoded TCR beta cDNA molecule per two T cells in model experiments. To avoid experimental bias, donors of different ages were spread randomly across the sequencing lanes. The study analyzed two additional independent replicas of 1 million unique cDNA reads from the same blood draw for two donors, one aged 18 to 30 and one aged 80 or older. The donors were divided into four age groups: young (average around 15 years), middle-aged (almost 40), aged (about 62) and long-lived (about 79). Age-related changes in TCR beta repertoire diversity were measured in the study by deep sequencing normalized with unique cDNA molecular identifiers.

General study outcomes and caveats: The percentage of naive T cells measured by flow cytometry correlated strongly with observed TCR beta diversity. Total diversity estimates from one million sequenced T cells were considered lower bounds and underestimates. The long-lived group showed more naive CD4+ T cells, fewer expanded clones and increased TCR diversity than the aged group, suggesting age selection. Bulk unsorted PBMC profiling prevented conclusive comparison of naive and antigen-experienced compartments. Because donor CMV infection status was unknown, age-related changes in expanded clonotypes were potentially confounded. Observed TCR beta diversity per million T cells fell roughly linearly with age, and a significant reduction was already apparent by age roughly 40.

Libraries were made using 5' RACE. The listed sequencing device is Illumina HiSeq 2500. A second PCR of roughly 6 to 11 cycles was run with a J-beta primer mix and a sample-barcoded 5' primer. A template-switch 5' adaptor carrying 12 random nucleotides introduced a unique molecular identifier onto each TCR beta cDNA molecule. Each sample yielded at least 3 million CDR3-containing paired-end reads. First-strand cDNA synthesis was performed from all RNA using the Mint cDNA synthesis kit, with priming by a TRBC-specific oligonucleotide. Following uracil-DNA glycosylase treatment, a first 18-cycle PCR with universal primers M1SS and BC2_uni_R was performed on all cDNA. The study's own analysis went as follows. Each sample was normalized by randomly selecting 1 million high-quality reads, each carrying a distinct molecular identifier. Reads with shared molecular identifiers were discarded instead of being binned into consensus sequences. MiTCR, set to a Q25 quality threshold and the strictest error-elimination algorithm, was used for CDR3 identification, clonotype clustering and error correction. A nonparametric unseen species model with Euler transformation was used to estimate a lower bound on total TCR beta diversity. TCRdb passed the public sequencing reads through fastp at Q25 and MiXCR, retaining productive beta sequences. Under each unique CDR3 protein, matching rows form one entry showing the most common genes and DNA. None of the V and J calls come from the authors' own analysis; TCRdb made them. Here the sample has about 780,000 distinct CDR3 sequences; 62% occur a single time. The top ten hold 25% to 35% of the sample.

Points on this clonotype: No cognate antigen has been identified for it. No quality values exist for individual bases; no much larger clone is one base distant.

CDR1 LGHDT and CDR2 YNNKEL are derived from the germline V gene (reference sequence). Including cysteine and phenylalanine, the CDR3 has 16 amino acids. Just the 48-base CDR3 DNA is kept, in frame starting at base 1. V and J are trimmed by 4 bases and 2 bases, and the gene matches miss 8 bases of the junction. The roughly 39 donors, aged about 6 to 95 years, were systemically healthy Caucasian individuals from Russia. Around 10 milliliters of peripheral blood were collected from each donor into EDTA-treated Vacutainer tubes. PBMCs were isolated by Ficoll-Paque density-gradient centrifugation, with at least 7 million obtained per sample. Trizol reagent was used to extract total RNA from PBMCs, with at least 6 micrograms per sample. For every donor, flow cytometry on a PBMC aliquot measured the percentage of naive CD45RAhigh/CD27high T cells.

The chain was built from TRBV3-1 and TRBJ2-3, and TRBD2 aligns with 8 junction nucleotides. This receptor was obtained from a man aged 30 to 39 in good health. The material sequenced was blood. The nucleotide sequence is TGTGCCAGCAGCCGTACCACGGGGGGGCCCACAGATACGCAGTATTTT. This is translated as CASSRTTGGPTDTQYF.